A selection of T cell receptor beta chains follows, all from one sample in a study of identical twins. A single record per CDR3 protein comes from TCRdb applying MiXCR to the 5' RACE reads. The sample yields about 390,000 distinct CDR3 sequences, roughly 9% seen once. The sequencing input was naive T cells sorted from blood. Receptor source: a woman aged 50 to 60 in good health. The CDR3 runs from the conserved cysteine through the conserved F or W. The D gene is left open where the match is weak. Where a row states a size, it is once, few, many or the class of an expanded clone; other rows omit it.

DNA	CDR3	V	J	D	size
TGTGCCAGCAGCCTATTATTTGGCTACACCTTC	CASSLLFGYTF	TRBV7-2	TRBJ1-2	NA	NA
TGTGCCAGCAGCGGTGGGACAGGGCTGGGGACTGAAGCTTTCTTT	CASSGGTGLGTEAFF	TRBV9	TRBJ1-1	TRBD1	few
TGCGCCAGCAGCGTGTCGACTAGCGGACACAATGAGCAGTTCTTC	CASSVSTSGHNEQFF	TRBV5-1	TRBJ2-1	TRBD2	few
TGTGCCAGCAGCCAGGGACCCGCGAACACCGGGGAGCTGTTTTTT	CASSQGPANTGELFF	TRBV3-1	TRBJ2-2	NA	few
TGCAGTGCTATGGGACACCTATCCTACAATGAGCAGTTCTTC	CSAMGHLSYNEQFF	TRBV20-1	TRBJ2-1	NA	NA
TGTGCCAGCAGCCGGAGGAGGACAGGGGGACTAGCGGGAGTCACCCAAGAGACCCAGTACTTC	CASSRRRTGGLAGVTQETQYF	TRBV14	TRBJ2-5	TRBD2	NA
TGTGCCAGCTCTCCATACAAGGTCACCGGGGAGCTGTTTTTT	CASSPYKVTGELFF	TRBV18	TRBJ2-2	NA	few
TGTGCCAGCAGTTTTGGGGGGATCGGCAAAAACATTCAGTACTTC	CASSFGGIGKNIQYF	TRBV27	TRBJ2-4	NA	few
TGCGCCAGCAGCTTGCCCCGGGAGGTCCCCGACAATGAGCAGTTCTTC	CASSLPREVPDNEQFF	TRBV5-1	TRBJ2-1	TRBD2	NA
TGCGCCAGCAGCTTGGCGGGGCAGGGGTTAATTCCTGAAGCTTTCTTT	CASSLAGQGLIPEAFF	TRBV5-1	TRBJ1-1	NA	NA
TGTGCTAGTGGCTTATTTGCCAAAAACATTCAGTACTTC	CASGLFAKNIQYF	TRBV12-5	TRBJ2-4	NA	few
TGCAGCGTTGAAGAACTAAGCAATGAGCAGTTCTTC	CSVEELSNEQFF	TRBV29-1	TRBJ2-1	NA	few
TGTGCCAGCACCCAAACAGGGGGCGTGAGAGGCTACACCTTC	CASTQTGGVRGYTF	TRBV6-5	TRBJ1-2	TRBD1	NA
TGTGCCAGCAGCAATAGTGGAACTGAAGCTTTCTTT	CASSNSGTEAFF	TRBV7-9	TRBJ1-1	NA	few
TGCGCCAGCAGCTTGAAACTAGCGGGAGACCGGTTCTTC	CASSLKLAGDRFF	TRBV5-1	TRBJ2-4	TRBD2	many
TGTGCCAGCAGCCCCAGCGGGACTAGCGGGAAAGAGACCCAGTACTTC	CASSPSGTSGKETQYF	TRBV7-6	TRBJ2-5	TRBD2	few
TGTGCCAGCAGCCAGGACAGGGGCGTCCTGACTTTC	CASSQDRGVLTF	TRBV7-2	TRBJ2-6	TRBD1	few
TGCAGTGCTTGGCCCCTAGACAAAACTAACTATGGCTACACCTTC	CSAWPLDKTNYGYTF	TRBV20-1	TRBJ1-2	NA	NA
TGTGCCAGCACCCGCGGAGGGAACATGAACACTGAAGCTTTCTTT	CASTRGGNMNTEAFF	TRBV27	TRBJ1-1	NA	few
TGTGCCAGCAGCCCTCTGCTAGCGGGAGATCGGAGCACCTACAATGAGCAGTTCTTC	CASSPLLAGDRSTYNEQFF	TRBV3-1	TRBJ2-1	TRBD2	few
TGTGCCAGCAGCCTGAGCTTCGTGAACTATGGCTACACCTTC	CASSLSFVNYGYTF	TRBV7-2	TRBJ1-2	NA	many
TGTGCCAGCAGCTTGGGAGGGAGGGCCTTCGAGACCCAGTACTTC	CASSLGGRAFETQYF	TRBV5-5	TRBJ2-5	TRBD2	NA
TGTGCCAGCAGCTCTCCTGGACGCGAGTTCTTC	CASSSPGREFF	TRBV7-2	TRBJ2-1	NA	few
TGCAGTGCTAGGGGGGGGGCGGAAGCTTTCTTT	CSARGGAEAFF	TRBV20-1	TRBJ1-1	NA	many
TGTGCCAGCAGTACAAGGTTACCTTATGGCTACACCTTC	CASSTRLPYGYTF	TRBV12-3/TRBV12-4	TRBJ1-2	NA	NA
TGTGCCATCAGTGCCACTCCAGATACGCAGTATTTT	CAISATPDTQYF	TRBV10-3	TRBJ2-3	NA	few
TGCAGCGTCTCGGGGGTCTCCTACAATGAGCAGTTCTTC	CSVSGVSYNEQFF	TRBV20-1	TRBJ2-1	NA	NA
TGTGCCAGCAGCCACACCGGGACTAGGGGCAATGAGCAGTTCTTC	CASSHTGTRGNEQFF	TRBV3-1	TRBJ2-1	TRBD2	NA
TGCAGTGCTAGCCGGCGGGCCGCATACGAGCAGTACTTC	CSASRRAAYEQYF	TRBV20-1	TRBJ2-7	NA	few
TGCAGTGCTAGAGACCCGACTAGCGACGAACCCTACGAGCAGTACTTC	CSARDPTSDEPYEQYF	TRBV20-1	TRBJ2-7	TRBD2	NA
TGCAGTGCTAGAGCTACCCCAGGGGAGCAGTTCTTC	CSARATPGEQFF	TRBV20-1	TRBJ2-1	NA	NA
TGTGCCAGCAGTCCTCTCCCTGCCTACGAGCAGTACTTC	CASSPLPAYEQYF	TRBV3-1	TRBJ2-7	NA	NA
TGTGCCTCGGCCACAGGCTCCTACAATGAGCAGTTCTTC	CASATGSYNEQFF	TRBV24-1	TRBJ2-1	NA	many
TGTGCCAGTAGTATTGAGCCCGGTAATGAGCAGTTCTTC	CASSIEPGNEQFF	TRBV19	TRBJ2-1	NA	NA
TGTGCCTGGAGTGTCAAGACTAGCGGGAGAACCGGGGAGCTGTTTTTT	CAWSVKTSGRTGELFF	TRBV30	TRBJ2-2	TRBD2	few
TGTGCCAGCACCCAGGGGTTGGGAACCGGGGAGCTGTTTTTT	CASTQGLGTGELFF	TRBV6-2/TRBV6-3	TRBJ2-2	NA	many
TGTGCCAGCAGTAAAAACAGGGGCGGGGAGCTGTTTTTT	CASSKNRGGELFF	TRBV6-5	TRBJ2-2	TRBD1	few
TGCGCCAGCAGCTTTGGAGCCGGCGGGGAGCTGTTTTTT	CASSFGAGGELFF	TRBV5-1	TRBJ2-2	NA	few
TGCAGCGTTGATAGTTTAGCGGGGTCATACAATGAGCAGTTCTTC	CSVDSLAGSYNEQFF	TRBV29-1	TRBJ2-1	TRBD2	many
TGTGCCAGCAGGACTAGCGGGAGAAGTTTACAAGAGACCCAGTACTTC	CASRTSGRSLQETQYF	TRBV28	TRBJ2-5	TRBD2	NA
TGTGCCAGCAGCGGTGGACTAGCGGGAGAGGTTGAGCAGTTCTTC	CASSGGLAGEVEQFF	TRBV7-9	TRBJ2-1	TRBD2	NA
TGTGCCATCAGTGATATCGCCAATGAGCAGTTCTTC	CAISDIANEQFF	TRBV10-3	TRBJ2-1	NA	NA
TGTGCCAGCAGAAACGCGGGAGCCCCCAACAATGAGCAGTTCTTC	CASRNAGAPNNEQFF	TRBV6-2/TRBV6-3	TRBJ2-1	TRBD2	few
TGTGCCAGCAGTTACGAATCAAATAGCAATCAGCCCCAGCATTTT	CASSYESNSNQPQHF	TRBV6-6	TRBJ1-5	NA	NA
TGTGCCAGCAGACAACGGGCTAGCGGGCTACTTATGAGCTCCTACAATGAGCAGTTCTTC	CASRQRASGLLMSSYNEQFF	TRBV3-1	TRBJ2-1	TRBD2	many
TGTGCCAGCAGTCTACGACAGGGAATGAACACTGAAGCTTTCTTT	CASSLRQGMNTEAFF	TRBV27	TRBJ1-1	TRBD1	NA
TGCAGCGTTGAAGAAGGCTGGTCCGGGGAGCTGTTTTTT	CSVEEGWSGELFF	TRBV29-1	TRBJ2-2	NA	many
TGCAGTGCTAGAGACACGGACAAGAACTATGGCTACACCTTC	CSARDTDKNYGYTF	TRBV20-1	TRBJ1-2	NA	many
TGTGCCAGCAGGCTAGCGGGAGATACGCAGTATTTT	CASRLAGDTQYF	TRBV12-3/TRBV12-4	TRBJ2-3	TRBD2	many
TGTGCCAGCAGCCAACAGCCGTACCCCGGGGAGCTGTTTTTT	CASSQQPYPGELFF	TRBV3-1	TRBJ2-2	NA	few
TGCAGCGTCCTTGGGGACGAAGGGAGCTCCTACGAGCAGTACTTC	CSVLGDEGSSYEQYF	TRBV29-1	TRBJ2-7	NA	many
TGCAGTGGTATTCGTAGCCGAGGGGTTGGAGAGACCCAGTACTTC	CSGIRSRGVGETQYF	TRBV20-1	TRBJ2-5	NA	few
TGCGCCAGCAGTGAGTGGGGTAGCGGGGCCGCGAACACCGGGGAGCTGTTTTTT	CASSEWGSGAANTGELFF	TRBV10-1	TRBJ2-2	TRBD2	NA
TGTGCCAGCAACCCGTACGGACAGCCTAATGAGCAGTTCTTC	CASNPYGQPNEQFF	TRBV5-6	TRBJ2-1	NA	NA